The 10 T cell receptor beta chains below all came from one sample that was sequenced in a study of T-cell memory formation after mild COVID-19. TCRdb analysed the 5' RACE reads with MiXCR anew, one entry per CDR3 protein. The sample lists approximately 480,000 distinct CDR3 sequences, approximately 18% occurring once. The sequenced sample was PBMCs or a T cell subset sorted from them (not recorded which). All receptors derive from an adult woman who had mild COVID-19 (a few samples of this study predate the infection). Cell type and time point are not known.

The gene calls are TRBV24-1 and TRBJ2-5; D is unresolved. CDR3 length: 16 residues. V lost 4 bases to trimming and J lost 3 bases, with 17 bases between them. Germline lookup yields CDR1 KGHDR and CDR2 SFDVKD. DNA for the CDR3: TGTGCCACCAGTGAGCCCCCCCTGCTCCCTAAAGAGACCCAGTACTTC. Amino acid sequence: CATSEPPLLPKETQYF.

CDR3 region: CAWSWKGSYNSPLHF. DNA for the CDR3: TGTGCCTGGAGTTGGAAGGGGTCCTATAATTCACCCCTCCACTTT. V and J are TRBV30 and TRBJ1-6; tentative D call: TRBD1 (5 bases). CDR3 size: 15 residues. Germline V lookup: CDR1 GTSNPN, CDR2 SVGIG (reference sequence). V was cut by 2 bases and J by 1 base, with 9 bases left in between. Filled out from reference TRBV30 and TRBJ1-6, the complete variable domain reads SQTIHQWPATLVQPVGSPLSLECTVEGTSNPNLYWYRQAAGRGLQLLFYSVGIGQISSEVPQNLSASRPQDRQFILSSKKLLLSDSGFYLCAWSWKGSYNSPLHFGNGTRLTVT.

The rearrangement links TRBV28 to TRBJ1-1; no reliable D call. Germline V gives CDR1 MDHEN, CDR2 SYDVKM. The CDR3 extends over 12 amino acids. V was shortened by 5 bases and J by 7 bases, with 11 bases between the two germline ends. In DNA form, the CDR3 reads TGTGCCAGCAGTGGAACAGTGCTTGAAGCTTTCTTT. This gives the protein CASSGTVLEAFF. The full variable domain, completed using reference TRBV28 and TRBJ1-1, is DVKVTQSSRYLVKRTGEKVFLECVQDMDHENMFWYRQDPGLGLRLIYFSYDVKMKEKGDIPEGYSVSREKKERFSLILESASTNQTSMYLCASSGTVLEAFFGQGTRLTVV.

The chain joins TRBV24-1 to TRBJ2-5, with D maybe TRBD1 (6 bases). Per germline, CDR1 KGHDR and CDR2 SFDVKD. This CDR3 spans 16 amino acids. The V end was cut by 0 bases, the J end by 1 base, with 11 bases between. CDR3 loop: CATSDLRAGVQETQYF. The CDR3 coding sequence is TGTGCCACCAGTGATTTGCGGGCAGGGGTCCAAGAGACCCAGTACTTC.

The chain joins TRBV9 to TRBJ2-2; 12 bases agree with TRBD2. The trim removed 0 bases at V and 3 bases at J, leaving 3 bases unmatched. This CDR3 comprises 17 residues. Germline lookup yields CDR1 SGDLS and CDR2 YYNGEE. DNA for the CDR3: TGTGCCAGCAGCGTAGCTAGCGGGGGGGCCGACACCGGGGAGCTGTTTTTT. This sequence encodes CASSVASGGADTGELFF.

The V gene is TRBV6-5, the J gene TRBJ2-7; 7 nucleotides match TRBD2. Germline assignment: CDR1 MNHEY and CDR2 SVGAGI. V shed 7 bases and J 4 bases; nucleotides not matched to a gene: 10. The CDR3 has 14 residues. The CDR3 sequence is CASTTREGGYEQYF. The CDR3 bases are TGTGCCAGCACTACGAGGGAGGGCGGGTACGAGCAGTACTTC.

This clonotype was counted ten times or more. The CDR3 coding sequence is TGTGCCAGCAGTTACTCGGCGGGAGGGTACGAGCAGTACTTC. Residues: CASSYSAGGYEQYF. The chain uses TRBV6-5 and TRBJ2-7; 9 bases are shared with TRBD2. CDR1 is MNHEY and CDR2 is SVGAGI in the germline V gene. The CDR3 has 14 amino acids. The trim removed 0 bases at V and 4 bases at J, leaving 1 base unmatched.

Here the CDR3 reads CASSLPRPYEQYF. The CDR3 DNA reads as TGCGCCAGCAGCTTACCCAGGCCCTACGAGCAGTACTTC. J is TRBJ2-7 and V is TRBV5-1; D not resolved. From germline, CDR1 is SGHRS and CDR2 YFSETQ. The V end was cut by 2 bases, the J end by 2 bases, with 8 bases between. CDR3 length: 13 residues.

The sample holds a few counts of this clonotype. The chain links TRBV5-1 to TRBJ2-3; 7 bases are a match to TRBD2. CDR1 and CDR2 (germline): SGHRS, YFSETQ. Trimming took 0 bases from V and 6 from J; bases not matched to a gene: 7. The CDR3 extends over 15 amino acids. The CDR3 sequence: CASSLALGGFDTQYF. DNA of the CDR3: TGCGCCAGCAGCTTGGCCTTGGGAGGGTTCGATACGCAGTATTTT. The full variable domain, in which reference TRBV5-1 and TRBJ2-3 provide the parts outside the CDR3, is KAGVTQTPRYLIKTRGQQVTLSCSPISGHRSVSWYQQTPGQGLQFLFEYFSETQRNKGNFPGRFSGRQFSNSRSEMNVSTLELGDSALYLCASSLALGGFDTQYFGPGTRLTVL.

The chain carries TRBV4-3 and TRBJ1-2, with TRBD1 matching over 11 bases. After removal of 1 base from V and 8 bases from J, the junction contained 6 bases not matched to a gene. Germline V CDR1 and CDR2: LGHNA, YSLEER. The CDR3 runs to 15 residues. The CDR3 sequence: CASSQVGQGADGYTF. The CDR3 DNA reads TGCGCCAGCAGCCAAGTAGGACAGGGGGCTGACGGCTACACCTTC.